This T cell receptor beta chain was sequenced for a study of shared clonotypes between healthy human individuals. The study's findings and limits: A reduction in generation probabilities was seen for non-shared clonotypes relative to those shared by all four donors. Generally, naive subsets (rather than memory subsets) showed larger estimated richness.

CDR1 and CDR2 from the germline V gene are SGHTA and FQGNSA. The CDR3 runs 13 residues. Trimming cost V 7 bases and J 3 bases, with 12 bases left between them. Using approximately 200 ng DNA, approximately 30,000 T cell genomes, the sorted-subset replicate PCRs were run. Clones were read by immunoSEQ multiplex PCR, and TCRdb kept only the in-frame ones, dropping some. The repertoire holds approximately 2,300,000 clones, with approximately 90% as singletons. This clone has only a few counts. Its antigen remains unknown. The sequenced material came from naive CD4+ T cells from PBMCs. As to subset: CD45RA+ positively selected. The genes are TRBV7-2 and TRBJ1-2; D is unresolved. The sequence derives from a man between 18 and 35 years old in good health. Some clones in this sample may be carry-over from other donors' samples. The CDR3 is CASTEGRYYGYTF. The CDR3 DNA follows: TGTGCCAGCACCGAAGGCCGGTACTATGGCTACACCTTC.